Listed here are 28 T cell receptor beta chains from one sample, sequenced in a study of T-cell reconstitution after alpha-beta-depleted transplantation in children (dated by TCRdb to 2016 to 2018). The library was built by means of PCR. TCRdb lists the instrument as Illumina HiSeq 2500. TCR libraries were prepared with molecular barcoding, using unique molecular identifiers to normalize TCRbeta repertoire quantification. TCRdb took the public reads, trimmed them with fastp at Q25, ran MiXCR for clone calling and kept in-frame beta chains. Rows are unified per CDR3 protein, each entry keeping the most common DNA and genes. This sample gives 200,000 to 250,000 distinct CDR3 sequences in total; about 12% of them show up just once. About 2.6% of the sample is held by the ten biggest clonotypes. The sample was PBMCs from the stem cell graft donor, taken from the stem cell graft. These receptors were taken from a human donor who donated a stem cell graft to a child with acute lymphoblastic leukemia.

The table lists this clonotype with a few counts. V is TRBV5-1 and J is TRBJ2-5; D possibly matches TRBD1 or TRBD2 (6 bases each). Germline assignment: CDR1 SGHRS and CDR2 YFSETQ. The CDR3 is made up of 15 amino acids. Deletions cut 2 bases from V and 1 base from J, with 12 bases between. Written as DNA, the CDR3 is TGCGCCAGCAGCTTAGGGGGGCCTGTCCAAGAGACCCAGTACTTC. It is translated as CASSLGGPVQETQYF.

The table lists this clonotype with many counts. As DNA, the CDR3 is TGTGCCAGCAGTTGGGATGCAGGGTCCTTCCACAATGAGCAGTTCTTC. Protein: CASSWDAGSFHNEQFF. The chain has TRBV27 and TRBJ2-1, with D possibly being TRBD1 (5 bases). Germline V lookup: CDR1 MNHEY, CDR2 SMNVEV (reference sequence). The CDR3 length is 16 residues. V was clipped by 4 bases and J by 5 bases, with 18 bases between them.

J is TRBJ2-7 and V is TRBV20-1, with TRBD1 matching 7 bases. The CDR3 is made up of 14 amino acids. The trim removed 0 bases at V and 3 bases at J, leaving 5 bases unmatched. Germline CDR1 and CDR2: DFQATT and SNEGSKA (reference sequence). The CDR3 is CSARDRDSFYEQYF. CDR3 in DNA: TGCAGTGCTAGAGATAGGGACAGCTTCTACGAGCAGTACTTC.

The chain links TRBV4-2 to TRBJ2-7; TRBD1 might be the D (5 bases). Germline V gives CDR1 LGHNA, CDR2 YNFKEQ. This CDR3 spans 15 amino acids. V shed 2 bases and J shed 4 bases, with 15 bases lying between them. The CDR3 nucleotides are TGTGCCAGCAGCCAACGCCGGCAGGGCCAATACGAGCAGTACTTC. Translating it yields CASSQRRQGQYEQYF.

This CDR3 reads CASRADSIETQYF. The CDR3 nucleotides are TGTGCCAGCAGGGCCGATTCTATCGAGACCCAGTACTTC. V gene TRBV6-2 or TRBV6-3 combines with J gene TRBJ2-5; D is undetermined. The germline V and J ends were trimmed by 6 bases and 5 bases, with 13 bases remaining between them. The germline CDR1 and CDR2 sequences are MNHEY and SVGEGT. The CDR3 is made up of 13 amino acids.

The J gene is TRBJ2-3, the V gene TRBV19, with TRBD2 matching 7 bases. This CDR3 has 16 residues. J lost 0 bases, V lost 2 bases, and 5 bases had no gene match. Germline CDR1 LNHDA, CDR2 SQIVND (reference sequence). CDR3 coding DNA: TGTGCCAGTAGTATAACACAGCGGGGTAGCACAGATACGCAGTATTTT. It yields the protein CASSITQRGSTDTQYF.

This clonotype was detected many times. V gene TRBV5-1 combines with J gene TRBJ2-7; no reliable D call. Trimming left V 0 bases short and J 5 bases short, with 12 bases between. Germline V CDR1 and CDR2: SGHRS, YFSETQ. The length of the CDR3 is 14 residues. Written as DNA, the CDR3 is TGCGCCAGCAGCTTGGCGGCGAGCTTCGACGAGCAGTACTTC. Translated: CASSLAASFDEQYF.

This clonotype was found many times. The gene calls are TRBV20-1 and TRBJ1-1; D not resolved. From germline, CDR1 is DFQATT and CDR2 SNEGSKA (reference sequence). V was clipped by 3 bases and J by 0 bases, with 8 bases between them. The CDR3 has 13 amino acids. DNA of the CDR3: TGCAGTGCTAGCACGGTGATGAACACTGAAGCTTTCTTT. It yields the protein CSASTVMNTEAFF.

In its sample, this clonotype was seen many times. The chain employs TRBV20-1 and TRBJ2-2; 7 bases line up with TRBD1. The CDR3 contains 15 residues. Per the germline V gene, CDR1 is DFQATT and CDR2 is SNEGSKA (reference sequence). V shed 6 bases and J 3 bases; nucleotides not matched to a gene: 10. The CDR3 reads CSATNRGIDTGELFF. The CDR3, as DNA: TGCAGTGCAACAAACAGGGGAATCGACACCGGGGAGCTGTTTTTT.

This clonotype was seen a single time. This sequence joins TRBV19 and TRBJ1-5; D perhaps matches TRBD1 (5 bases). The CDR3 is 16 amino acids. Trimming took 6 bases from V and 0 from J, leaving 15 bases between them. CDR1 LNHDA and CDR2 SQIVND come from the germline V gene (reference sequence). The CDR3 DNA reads TGTGCCAGTAGAACAGTGACAGAAGCTAGCAATCAGCCCCAGCATTTT. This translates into CASRTVTEASNQPQHF.

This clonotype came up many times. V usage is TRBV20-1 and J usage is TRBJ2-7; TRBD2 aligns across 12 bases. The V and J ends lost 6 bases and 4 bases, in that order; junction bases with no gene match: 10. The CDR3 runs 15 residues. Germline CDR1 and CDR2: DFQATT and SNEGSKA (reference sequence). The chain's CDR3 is CSARTSGILGYEQYF. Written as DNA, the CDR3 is TGCAGTGCCAGGACTAGCGGGATTTTAGGGTACGAGCAGTACTTC.

The CDR3 here is CASSWFSGKDTGELFF. As DNA, the CDR3 is TGTGCCAGCAGCTGGTTCAGCGGGAAGGACACCGGGGAGCTGTTTTTT. V usage is TRBV7-2 and J usage is TRBJ2-2, with 7 bases lining up with TRBD2. The CDR3 loop spans 16 amino acids. The V gene's germline CDR1 is SGHTA and CDR2 FQGNSA. The ends lost 4 bases at V and 3 bases at J; junction bases unmatched: 8. The entire variable domain, with the rest obtained from reference TRBV7-2 and TRBJ2-2, is as follows: GAGVSQSPSNKVTEKGKDVELRCDPISGHTALYWYRQSLGQGLEFLIYFQGNSAPDKSGLPSDRFSAERTGGSVSTLTIQRTQQEDSAVYLCASSWFSGKDTGELFFGEGSRLTVL.

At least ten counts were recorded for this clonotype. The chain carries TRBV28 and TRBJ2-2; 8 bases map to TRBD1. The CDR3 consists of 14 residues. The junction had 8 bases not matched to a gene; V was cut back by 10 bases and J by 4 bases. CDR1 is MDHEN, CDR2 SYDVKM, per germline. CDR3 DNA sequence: TGTGCCACCTGCCGACAGGGGTTCACCGGGGAGCTGTTTTTT. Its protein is CATCRQGFTGELFF.

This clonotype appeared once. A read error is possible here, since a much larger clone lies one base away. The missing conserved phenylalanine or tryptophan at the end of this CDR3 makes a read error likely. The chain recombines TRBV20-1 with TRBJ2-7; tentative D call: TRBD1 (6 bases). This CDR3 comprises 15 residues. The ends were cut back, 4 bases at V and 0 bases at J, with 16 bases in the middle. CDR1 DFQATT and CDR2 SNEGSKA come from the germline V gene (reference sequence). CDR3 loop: CSAIRWDKSSYEQYI. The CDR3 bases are TGCAGTGCTATCCGATGGGACAAGAGCTCCTACGAGCAGTACATC.

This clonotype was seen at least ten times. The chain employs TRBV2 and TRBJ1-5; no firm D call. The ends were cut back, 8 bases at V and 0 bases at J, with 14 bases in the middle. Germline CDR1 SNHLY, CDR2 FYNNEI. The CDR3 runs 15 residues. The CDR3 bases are TGTGCCAGCGCTTTGGACGTCCATAGCAATCAGCCCCAGCATTTT. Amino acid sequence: CASALDVHSNQPQHF.

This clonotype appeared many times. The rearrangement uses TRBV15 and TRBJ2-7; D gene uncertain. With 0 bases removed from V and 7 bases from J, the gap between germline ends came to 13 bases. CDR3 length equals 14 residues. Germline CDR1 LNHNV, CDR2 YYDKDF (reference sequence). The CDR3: CATSRESGPSEQYF. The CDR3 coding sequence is TGTGCCACCAGCAGAGAATCCGGGCCCTCAGAGCAGTACTTC.

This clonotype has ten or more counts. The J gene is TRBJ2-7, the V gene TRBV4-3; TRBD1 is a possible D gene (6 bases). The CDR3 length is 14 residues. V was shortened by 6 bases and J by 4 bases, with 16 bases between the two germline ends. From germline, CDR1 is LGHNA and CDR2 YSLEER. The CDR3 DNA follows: TGCGCCAGCAGTCCAGGGGCGCGCGGTTACGAGCAGTACTTC. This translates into CASSPGARGYEQYF.

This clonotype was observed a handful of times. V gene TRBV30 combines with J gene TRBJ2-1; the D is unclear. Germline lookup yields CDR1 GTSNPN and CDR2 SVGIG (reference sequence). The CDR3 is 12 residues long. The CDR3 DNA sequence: TGTGCGTACGAAATTTTCTACAATGAGCAGTTCTTC. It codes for CAYEIFYNEQFF.

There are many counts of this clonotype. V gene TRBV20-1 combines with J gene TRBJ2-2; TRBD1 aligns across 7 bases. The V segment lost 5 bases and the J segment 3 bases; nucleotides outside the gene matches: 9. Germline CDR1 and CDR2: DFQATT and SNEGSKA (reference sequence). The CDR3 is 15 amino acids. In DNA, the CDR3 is TGCAGTGCTCAAGACAGGGCATCGCACACCGGGGAGCTGTTTTTT. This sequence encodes CSAQDRASHTGELFF.

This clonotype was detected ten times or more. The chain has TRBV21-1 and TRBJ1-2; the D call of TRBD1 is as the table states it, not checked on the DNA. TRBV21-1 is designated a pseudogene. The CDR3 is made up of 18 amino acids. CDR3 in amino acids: CASLHFSGTAYQGGGYTF. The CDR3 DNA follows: TGTGCCAGCTTACATTTTAGCGGGACAGCCTATCAAGGTGGTGGCTACACCTTC.

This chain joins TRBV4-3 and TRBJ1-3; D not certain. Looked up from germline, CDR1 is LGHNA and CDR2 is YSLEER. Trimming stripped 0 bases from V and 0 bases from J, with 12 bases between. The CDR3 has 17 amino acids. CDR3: CASSQEAMADSGNTIYF. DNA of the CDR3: TGCGCCAGCAGCCAAGAAGCGATGGCGGACTCTGGAAACACCATATATTTT.

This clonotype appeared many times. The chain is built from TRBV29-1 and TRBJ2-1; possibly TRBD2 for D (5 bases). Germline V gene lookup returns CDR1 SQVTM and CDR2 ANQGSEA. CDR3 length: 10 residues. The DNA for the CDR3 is TGCGGCGGACTCAACGGTGAGCAGTTCTTC. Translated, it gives CGGLNGEQFF.

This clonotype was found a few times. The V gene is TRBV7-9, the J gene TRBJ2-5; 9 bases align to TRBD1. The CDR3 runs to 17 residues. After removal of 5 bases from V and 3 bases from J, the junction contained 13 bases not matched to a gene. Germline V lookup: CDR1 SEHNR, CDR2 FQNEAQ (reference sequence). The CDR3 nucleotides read TGTGCCAGCAGCATACCGGGACAGGGTTTGCTGGAAGAGACCCAGTACTTC. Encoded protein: CASSIPGQGLLEETQYF. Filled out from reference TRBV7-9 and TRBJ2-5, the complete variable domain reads DTGVSQNPRHKITKRGQNVTFRCDPISEHNRLYWYRQTLGQGPEFLTYFQNEAQLEKSRLLSDRFSAERPKGSFSTLEIQRTEQGDSAMYLCASSIPGQGLLEETQYFGPGTRLLVL.

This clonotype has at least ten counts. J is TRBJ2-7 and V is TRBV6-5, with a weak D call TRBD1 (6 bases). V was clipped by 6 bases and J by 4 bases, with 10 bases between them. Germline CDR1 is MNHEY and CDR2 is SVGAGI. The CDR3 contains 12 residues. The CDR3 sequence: CASRGGEYEQYF. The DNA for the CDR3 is TGTGCCAGCAGAGGGGGAGAATACGAGCAGTACTTC.

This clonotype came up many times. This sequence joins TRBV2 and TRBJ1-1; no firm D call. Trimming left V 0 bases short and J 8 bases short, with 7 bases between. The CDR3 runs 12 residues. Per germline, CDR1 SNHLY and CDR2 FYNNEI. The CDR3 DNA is TGTGCCAGCAGTGAAGCGCCGGACGAAGCTTTCTTT. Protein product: CASSEAPDEAFF.

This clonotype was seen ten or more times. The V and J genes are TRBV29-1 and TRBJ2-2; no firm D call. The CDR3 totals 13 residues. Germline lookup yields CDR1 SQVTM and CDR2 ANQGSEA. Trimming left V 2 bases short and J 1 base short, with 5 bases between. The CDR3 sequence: CSVEMGNTGELFF. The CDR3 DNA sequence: TGCAGCGTTGAAATGGGGAACACCGGGGAGCTGTTTTTT.

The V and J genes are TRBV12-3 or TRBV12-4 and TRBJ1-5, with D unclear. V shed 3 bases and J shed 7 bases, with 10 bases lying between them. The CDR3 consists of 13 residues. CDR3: CASSFRGGQPQHF. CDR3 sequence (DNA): TGTGCCAGCAGTTTTCGGGGAGGACAGCCCCAGCATTTT.

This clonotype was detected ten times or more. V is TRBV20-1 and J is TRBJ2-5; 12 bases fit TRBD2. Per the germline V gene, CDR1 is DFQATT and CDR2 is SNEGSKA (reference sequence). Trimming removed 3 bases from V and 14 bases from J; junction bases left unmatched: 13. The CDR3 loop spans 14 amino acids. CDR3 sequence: CSARLGLAGGPSYF. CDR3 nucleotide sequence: TGCAGTGCTAGGCTCGGGCTAGCGGGGGGGCCTTCCTACTTC.